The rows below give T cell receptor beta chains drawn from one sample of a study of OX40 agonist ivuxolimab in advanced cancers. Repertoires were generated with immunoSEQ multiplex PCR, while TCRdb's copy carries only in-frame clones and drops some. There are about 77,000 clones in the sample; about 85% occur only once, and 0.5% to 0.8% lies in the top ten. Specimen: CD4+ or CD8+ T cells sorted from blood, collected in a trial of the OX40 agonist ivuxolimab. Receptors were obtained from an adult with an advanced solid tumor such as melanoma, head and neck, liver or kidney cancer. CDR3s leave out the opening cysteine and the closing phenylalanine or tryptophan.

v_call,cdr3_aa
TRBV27,ASSLFADTQY
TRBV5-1,ASSLARNRETQY
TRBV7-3,ASRATLNTEAF
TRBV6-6,AGSGDRTDTQY
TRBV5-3,ARSLTGGDWETQY
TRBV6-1,ASDKRQGQETQY
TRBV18,ASSLYSRDQPQH
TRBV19,ASSKDQGSFQSTDTQY
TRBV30,AWSVVGTTPRWGYGYT
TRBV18,ASSPGTAPEGYT
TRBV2,ASSEQGASPYNEQF
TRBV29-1,SVEDDRGPYEQY
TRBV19,ASSVGENSNQPQH
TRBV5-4,ASRRWTGDEQY
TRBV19,ASSIDPPALSYNSPLH
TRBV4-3,ASSQGWAQPQH
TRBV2,ASGAPRGLGLETQY
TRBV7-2,ASSLIRTGGLNTEAF
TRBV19,ASSSRGTREKLF
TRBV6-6,ASSQGSYEQY
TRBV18,ASSPQTVNTEAF
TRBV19,ASSPDRGSQPQH
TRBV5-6,ASSLTGAEAF
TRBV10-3,ATQQGPLAPEAF
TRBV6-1,ASQPGQSKNIQY
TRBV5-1,TSSLRLAGYTDTQY
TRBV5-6,ASSSVGRRNSPLH
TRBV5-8,ASSSDRGREKLF
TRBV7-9,ASSSAGTDTQY
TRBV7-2,ASRLRQNYEQY
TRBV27,ASSFSAANYGYT
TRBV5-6,ASSLGGEGEKLF